Listed below are T cell receptor beta chains from one sample, sequenced in a study of monozygotic twins with inflammatory bowel disease. From its re-call of the 5' RACE reads, TCRdb lists each CDR3 protein once, without DNA. This sample contains approximately 400,000 distinct CDR3 sequences. Material for sequencing was blood. Receptors originate from a human donor with ulcerative colitis or Crohn's disease, or a healthy co-twin of an affected twin (not recorded which). Each CDR3 is given with its conserved first and last residue.

>TRBV7-9|TRBJ1-2
CASSFSGNYGYTF
>TRBV11-2|TRBJ1-5
CASSLLDRGDQPQHF
>TRBV29-1|TRBJ2-1
CSVRFNNEQFF
>TRBV5-1|TRBJ2-5
CASSFFGTSQETQYF
>TRBV7-9|TRBJ2-3
CASSPPSDTQYF
>TRBV6-2/TRBV6-3|TRBJ2-5
CASSPGVKRELETQYF
>TRBV24-1|TRBJ2-5
CATSEGGTSGGQETQYF
>TRBV4-1|TRBJ1-1
CASSFRQGEAFF
>TRBV6-2/TRBV6-3|TRBJ1-2
CASLLTVRGDYGYTF
>TRBV7-9|TRBJ1-1
CASSLPLRLGGPEAFF
>TRBV6-5|TRBJ2-2
CASSTFPGELFF
>TRBV24-1|TRBJ2-5
CATSDTTGYQETQYF
>TRBV7-3|TRBJ2-3
CASSLTAGTSGRGADTQYF
>TRBV7-2|TRBJ1-1
CASSWGGGYTEAFF
>TRBV4-3|TRBJ2-3
CASSPRLASDTQYF
>TRBV10-3|TRBJ2-3
CAISEIGATLSTDTQYF
>TRBV7-2|TRBJ2-5
CASSLLAAFRRETQYF
>TRBV3-1|TRBJ1-2
CASSPYLGLANYGYTF
>TRBV4-1|TRBJ2-7
CASSQLFQYEQYF
>TRBV20-1|TRBJ2-3
CSARGTGSGQSQYF
>TRBV5-1|TRBJ2-3
CASSLENTQYF
>TRBV7-2|TRBJ1-2
CATRYGGGEANYGYTF
>TRBV12-3/TRBV12-4|TRBJ1-1
CASILWGGPKPNTEAFF
>TRBV3-1|TRBJ1-3
CASSHGLGRAGNTIYF
>TRBV29-1|TRBJ2-3
CSSSGTSGTDTQYF
>TRBV19|TRBJ1-5
CASSGVGGQGHQPQHF
>TRBV6-2/TRBV6-3|TRBJ2-1
CASTYGGYSYNEQFF
>TRBV5-1|TRBJ2-2
CASSLLANPPGELFF
>TRBV7-9|TRBJ2-7
CASSSSGRGYHEQYF
>TRBV30|TRBJ1-2
CAWSGSPGQGYGYTF
>TRBV7-2|TRBJ1-2
CASSLQGYGNYGYTF
>TRBV28|TRBJ2-7
CASSPPKYEQYF
>TRBV11-2|TRBJ2-4
CASSFRGEGQILVKNIQYF
>TRBV6-2/TRBV6-3|TRBJ2-2
CASSRLAGGIGELFF
>TRBV30|TRBJ2-2
CAWRPGNTGELFF
>TRBV4-3|TRBJ1-2
CASSHGFEDYGYTF
>TRBV5-1|TRBJ1-1
CASSLIRNTEAFF
>TRBV4-2|TRBJ1-5
CASSQEPDQPQHF
>TRBV18|TRBJ2-2
CASKGPTGNTGELFF
>TRBV5-1|TRBJ2-5
CASSPGTDQETQYF
>TRBV6-5|TRBJ1-5
CASRQASNQPQHF
>TRBV5-1|TRBJ1-1
CASSLEQVGNTEAFF